This T cell receptor beta chain was sequenced during a study of beta chain features in type 1 diabetes. Background on the study: There were 90 million to 110 million sorted cells examined across all samples.

CDR1 is GTSNPN, CDR2 SVGIG, per germline (reference sequence). V shed 4 bases and J shed 8 bases, with 17 bases lying between them. This CDR3 has 13 amino acids. Study outcomes and limitations: Compared to healthy donors, patients appeared to have naive, central memory and Treg TCRB repertoires that were more alike.

In regard to this clone: What it binds is unknown.

Since all of the isolated RNA was reverse transcribed, expressed TCRB transcripts were what got sequenced. Assay: immunoSEQ multiplex PCR; the TCRdb copy retains only in-frame clones and omits some. The sample consists of hundreds of thousands of clones, more than 65% of them appearing once. The receptor was derived from a man aged 30 to 45 in good health. The sample comprised naive CD4+ T cells from blood. V and J are TRBV30 and TRBJ1-2, with D hard to call. The CDR3 sequence: CAWTTTGRRGYTF. The CDR3 DNA follows: TGTGCCTGGACTACGACTGGGAGAAGGGGCTACACCTTC.